This paragraph reports one T cell receptor beta chain. Its specificity is unknown. CDR1 and CDR2 (germline): MNHNS, SASEGT. The CDR3 totals 14 residues. Trimming pared 4 bases from V and 2 bases from J, leaving 12 bases between. This record belongs to a study of T-cell reconstitution after alpha-beta-depleted transplantation in children. Points from the study as a whole: The study reportedly traced alpha-beta T cells about two months after transplant to several hundred expanded graft clones. T-cell numbers and diversity, one year after transplant, stemmed largely from T cells that were newly produced.

This sample's TCRbeta library carried unique molecular identifier barcodes. TCRdb reprocessed the PCR reads with MiXCR, giving one entry per CDR3 protein. The repertoire includes 450,000 to 600,000 distinct CDR3 sequences, under 15% of them detected once, and around 2% sits in the top ten. This chain joins TRBV6-1 and TRBJ2-7; D gene uncertain. This clonotype originated in a male patient younger than 18 who had a stem cell transplant for acute myeloid leukemia, so the T cells may come from the graft donor. The sample in question was PBMCs, mostly from graft donor cells, obtained 360 days after TCRalphabeta/CD19-depleted stem cell transplant. The CDR3 DNA reads as TGTGCCAGCAGTGGACCGTACGAAACCTACGAGCAGTACTTC. It translates to CASSGPYETYEQYF.